The 31 T cell receptor beta chains in this list originate from one sample, sequenced in a study of CD8+ T cells in alopecia areata. The treatment here: oral pan-JAK inhibitor, 5-10 mg twice daily. As the sequencing template, cDNA was produced by extracting RNA and reverse transcribing it. Produced via immunoSEQ multiplex PCR; TCRdb's table is partial and in-frame only. The sample has over 150,000 clones; about 48% are singletons. Here the sequenced sample was CD8+ T cells sorted from blood, taken at week 24, from a patient treated with tofacitinib. These receptors all stem from a human donor with alopecia areata.

This rearrangement joins TRBV29-1 to TRBJ1-3, with D possibly being TRBD1 (5 bases). V was trimmed by 4 bases and J by 1 base, leaving 11 bases between them. The CDR3 consists of 14 residues. The V gene's germline CDR1 is SQVTM and CDR2 ANQGSEA. As DNA, the CDR3 is TGCAGCGTTGGGGGCAGCGCGTCTGGAAACACCATATATTTT. It yields the protein CSVGGSASGNTIYF.

This sequence joins TRBV4-3 and TRBJ1-2; 8 bases agree with TRBD1. CDR3 length: 15 amino acids. With V trimmed by 0 bases and J by 6 bases, 6 bases remained unmatched. Germline-derived CDR1 and CDR2 are LGHNA and YSLEER. CDR3 coding DNA: TGCGCCAGCAGCCAAGACCGGACAGGGTGGGATGGCTACACCTTC. Amino acid sequence: CASSQDRTGWDGYTF.

The chain links TRBV6-6 to TRBJ2-3; D is uncertain. The CDR3 is 10 amino acids. The germline CDR1 and CDR2 sequences are MNHNY and SVGAGI (reference sequence). The CDR3 sequence is CTVSTDTQYF. In DNA form, the CDR3 reads TGTACTGTTAGCACAGATACGCAGTATTTT.

V usage is TRBV29-1 and J usage is TRBJ1-2, with D tentatively TRBD1 (5 bases). The CDR3 is 12 residues long. Trimming removed 5 bases from V and 6 bases from J, with 13 bases in between. Germline V gene sequence: CDR1 SQVTM, CDR2 ANQGSEA. The CDR3 region has the DNA TGCAGCGTTCCCCGTGGAGGGGATGGCTACACCTTC. Its translation: CSVPRGGDGYTF.

The V call is TRBV7-8, the J call TRBJ2-2, with 10 bases lining up with TRBD1. There are 16 residues in the CDR3. Germline lookup yields CDR1 SGHVS and CDR2 FQNEAQ. J lost 3 bases, V lost 5 bases, and 6 bases had no gene match. CDR3 in amino acids: CASSLRTGGDTGELFF. In DNA form, the CDR3 reads TGTGCCAGCAGCCTCCGGACAGGGGGAGACACCGGGGAGCTGTTTTTT.

The rearrangement links TRBV14 to TRBJ1-6, with D perhaps matching TRBD1 (5 bases). This CDR3 is 15 amino acids long. From germline, CDR1 is SGHDN and CDR2 FVKESK. Trimming shortened V by 6 bases and J by 7 bases, and 16 bases separated the two germline ends. CDR3 sequence reads: CASSYSGTKNSPLHF. CDR3 nucleotide sequence: TGTGCCAGCAGTTACTCCGGGACTAAGAATTCACCCCTCCACTTT.

The chain is built from TRBV4-1 and TRBJ1-2; D may be TRBD1 (5 bases). CDR1 is MGHRA and CDR2 is YSYEKL in the germline V gene. The V gene lost 1 base and the J gene lost 9 bases, with 9 bases spanning the gap. This CDR3 contains 12 residues. CDR3 loop: CASSQGGRSYTF. The CDR3 DNA follows: TGCGCCAGCAGCCAAGGGGGACGGAGCTACACCTTC.

Only a few counts were recorded for this clone. The J gene is TRBJ2-7, the V gene TRBV4-1; 7 nucleotides line up with TRBD2. The CDR3 sequence is 15 residues long. The junction had 9 bases not matched to a gene; V was cut back by 1 base and J by 6 bases. Germline loops: CDR1 MGHRA, CDR2 YSYEKL. For the CDR3, the DNA is TGCGCCAGCAGCCAAGTCGGGCAGGGAGGGCCCGAGCAGTACTTC. Translated: CASSQVGQGGPEQYF.

This CDR3 reads CATSDLFGTLDNPTNEKLFF. In nucleotides, the CDR3 is TGTGCCACCAGCGATTTATTTGGGACACTTGATAACCCAACTAATGAAAAACTGTTTTTT. The chain has TRBV15 and TRBJ1-4; possibly TRBD1 for D (6 bases). CDR1 and CDR2 from the germline V gene are LNHNV and YYDKDF (reference sequence). The V and J ends lost 5 bases and 0 bases respectively, with 25 bases between them. The CDR3 is 20 amino acids.

The chain couples TRBV6-1 to TRBJ1-1, with D uncertain. There are 13 residues in the CDR3. CDR1 MNHNS and CDR2 SASEGT come from the germline V gene. V dropped 1 base and J dropped 4 bases, with 7 bases sitting between them. The CDR3 protein is CASSEEGGTEAFF. The CDR3 coding sequence is TGTGCCAGCAGTGAAGAGGGCGGCACTGAAGCTTTCTTT.

This clone was observed a single time. J is TRBJ1-1 and V is TRBV30, with 7 positions matching TRBD1. Per germline, CDR1 GTSNPN and CDR2 SVGIG (reference sequence). V shed 3 bases and J 2 bases; nucleotides not matched to a gene: 9. This CDR3 region has 15 residues. This CDR3 reads CAWRGKTGLNTEAFF. The CDR3 DNA reads as TGTGCCTGGAGGGGAAAGACAGGGCTTAACACTGAAGCTTTCTTT.

This sequence joins TRBV27 and TRBJ2-7, with 16 nucleotides matching TRBD2. Trimming cost V 6 bases and J 2 bases; bases outside gene matches: 7. Germline CDR1 and CDR2: MNHEY and SMNVEV (reference sequence). The CDR3 is 17 amino acids. The CDR3 reads CASRQKGLAGGAYEQYF. In DNA, the CDR3 is TGTGCCAGCAGACAAAAGGGACTAGCGGGGGGGGCCTACGAGCAGTACTTC.

The V gene is TRBV27, the J gene TRBJ2-7; D not resolved. Germline CDR1 reads MNHEY; CDR2 reads SMNVEV (reference sequence). The V and J ends lost 4 bases and 0 bases respectively, with 7 bases between them. The length of the CDR3 is 13 residues. The CDR3 nucleotides read TGTGCCAGCAGTTCGCTAAGCTCCTACGAGCAGTACTTC. Protein sequence: CASSSLSSYEQYF.

V is TRBV12-5 and J is TRBJ1-6; unclear D gene. V was pared by 1 base and J by 4 bases, with 8 bases between. The CDR3 runs to 15 residues. CDR1 is LGHNT and CDR2 is FRNRAP in the germline V gene. DNA of the CDR3: TGTGCTAGTGGTTTGGATGGACGGTATAATTCACCCCTCCACTTT. This encodes CASGLDGRYNSPLHF.

The chain links TRBV4-1 to TRBJ2-3; D possibly corresponds to TRBD2 (5 bases). Germline assignment: CDR1 MGHRA and CDR2 YSYEKL. The CDR3 is made up of 14 amino acids. Trimming removed 2 bases at V and 7 bases at J, with 13 bases between. CDR3 residues: CASSQFDGKYTQYF. CDR3 DNA: TGCGCCAGCAGCCAATTTGACGGGAAGTATACGCAGTATTTT.

This clone came up a few times. This chain links TRBV13 with TRBJ2-1, with 10 bases aligning to TRBD2. Germline V gives CDR1 PRHDT, CDR2 FYEKMQ (reference sequence). This CDR3 region has 13 residues. The V gene end was trimmed by 7 bases and the J gene end by 4 bases; junction bases not matched to a gene: 1. The CDR3 DNA is TGTGCCAGCACGACTAGCGGGTACAATGAGCAGTTCTTC. This translates into CASTTSGYNEQFF.

Only a few counts were recorded for this clone. The chain uses TRBV6-5 and TRBJ2-2; D is unclear. CDR1 is MNHEY, CDR2 SVGAGI, per germline. CDR3 length equals 16 residues. The V end lost 0 bases, the J end lost 3 bases, and 11 bases lay between the germline ends. CDR3 DNA sequence: TGTGCCAGCAGTTACTCGTCAGGCGAACACACCGGGGAGCTGTTTTTT. The encoded protein is CASSYSSGEHTGELFF.

This clone was counted only a few times. The chain recombines TRBV19 with TRBJ2-1; D is ambiguous. With 3 bases removed from V and 10 bases from J, the gap between germline ends came to 7 bases. Germline-derived CDR1 and CDR2 are LNHDA and SQIVND (reference sequence). The CDR3 contains 11 residues. This CDR3 reads CASSIPPEQFF. CDR3 DNA: TGTGCCAGTAGTATCCCGCCAGAGCAGTTCTTC.

V usage is TRBV29-1 and J usage is TRBJ2-7; D possibly corresponds to TRBD1 (6 bases). Germline V gives CDR1 SQVTM, CDR2 ANQGSEA. V shed 4 bases and J shed 3 bases, with 13 bases lying between them. The CDR3 sequence is 13 residues long. The CDR3 sequence is CSVVNGRGYEQYF. The CDR3 DNA reads TGCAGCGTTGTGAACGGCAGGGGCTACGAGCAGTACTTC.

The chain combines TRBV6-5 with TRBJ2-2; TRBD2 agrees at 7 bases. The V segment lost 6 bases and the J segment 5 bases; nucleotides outside the gene matches: 3. CDR3 size: 13 residues. Germline CDR1 is MNHEY and CDR2 is SVGAGI. The CDR3 sequence is CASRLARTGELFF. DNA of the CDR3: TGTGCCAGCAGACTAGCGAGGACCGGGGAGCTGTTTTTT.

The chain joins TRBV7-2 to TRBJ2-7, with D possibly TRBD2 on 5 matching bases. The CDR3 is made up of 12 amino acids. Germline V gene data show CDR1 as SGHTA and CDR2 as FQGNSA. V lost 1 base and J lost 6, with 7 bases in between. CDR3 in DNA: TGTGCCAGCAGCTTAGGGACTCCCGAGCAGTACTTC. Translated: CASSLGTPEQYF.

This clone was seen only a few times. Other DNA variants within this sample encode the same CDR3. The CDR3 loop reads CASSPRSGGTGELFF. The CDR3 DNA reads TGTGCCAGCAGTCCTCGGTCCGGGGGGACCGGGGAGCTGTTTTTT. The genes are TRBV6-5 and TRBJ2-2; 7 nucleotides agree with TRBD2. This CDR3 contains 15 residues. V shed 5 bases and J 5 bases; nucleotides not matched to a gene: 8. Germline V lookup: CDR1 MNHEY, CDR2 SVGAGI.

The chain uses TRBV4-1 and TRBJ1-1; D unresolved. Germline CDR1 reads MGHRA; CDR2 reads YSYEKL. Deletions cut 0 bases from V and 1 base from J, with 12 bases between. CDR3 length equals 16 residues. The CDR3 sequence: CASSQDRADRNTEAFF. CDR3 sequence (DNA): TGCGCCAGCAGCCAAGATCGTGCGGATAGGAACACTGAAGCTTTCTTT.

J is TRBJ1-1 and V is TRBV30, with TRBD1 identical over 11 bases. Per the germline V gene, CDR1 is GTSNPN and CDR2 is SVGIG (reference sequence). The length of the CDR3 is 15 residues. The junction had 7 bases not matched to a gene; V was cut back by 3 bases and J by 4 bases. The CDR3 loop is CAWSSGTGGITEAFF. Written as DNA, the CDR3 is TGTGCCTGGAGCTCAGGGACAGGGGGGATCACTGAAGCTTTCTTT. The complete variable domain, with remaining parts taken from reference TRBV30 and TRBJ1-1, reads SQTIHQWPATLVQPVGSPLSLECTVEGTSNPNLYWYRQAAGRGLQLLFYSVGIGQISSEVPQNLSASRPQDRQFILSSKKLLLSDSGFYLCAWSSGTGGITEAFFGQGTRLTVV.

This sequence joins TRBV5-6 and TRBJ2-5, with D possibly matching TRBD1 (5 bases). The J call is doubtful: the DNA matches TRBJ2-7 better. The CDR3 is 14 amino acids. Germline V CDR1 and CDR2: SGHDT, YYEEEE. The CDR3 nucleotides read TGTGCCAGCAGCTTGGTGGGGCTTACCTACGAGCAGTACTTC. It is translated as CASSLVGLTYEQYF.

The V gene is TRBV29-1, the J gene TRBJ2-3, with D tentatively TRBD2 (6 bases). This CDR3 is 18 amino acids long. In germline, CDR1 is SQVTM, CDR2 ANQGSEA. Trimming left V 0 bases short and J 2 bases short, with 21 bases between. For the CDR3, the DNA is TGCAGCGTTGAAGATGGGGGGACCGTCACACTTTTCACAGATACGCAGTATTTT. Translating gives CSVEDGGTVTLFTDTQYF.

The chain uses TRBV15 and TRBJ1-1; no reliable D call. The germline CDR1 and CDR2 sequences are LNHNV and YYDKDF (reference sequence). The CDR3 loop spans 11 amino acids. Trimming took 6 bases from V and 3 from J, leaving 5 bases between them. The CDR3 nucleotides are TGTGCCACCAGGCAATACACTGAAGCTTTCTTT. This encodes CATRQYTEAFF.

The chain combines TRBV29-1 with TRBJ1-2, with D tentatively TRBD1 (5 bases). This CDR3 region has 14 residues. Germline V CDR1 and CDR2: SQVTM, ANQGSEA. V lost 7 bases to trimming and J lost 8 bases, with 23 bases between them. The CDR3 DNA follows: TGCAGCGCTCGTAACCGGGACCCTCTTGCCGGCTACACCTTC. Residues: CSARNRDPLAGYTF. The full variable domain, rest sourced from reference TRBV29-1 and TRBJ1-2, is SAVISQKPSRDICQRGTSLTIQCQVDSQVTMMFWYRQQPGQSLTLIATANQGSEATYESGFVIDKFPISRPNLTFSTLTVSNMSPEDSSIYLCSARNRDPLAGYTFGSGTRLTVV.

This clone was recorded only once. The rearrangement uses TRBV2 and TRBJ2-4; 8 nucleotides match TRBD2. The CDR3 length is 14 residues. Germline values: CDR1 SNHLY, CDR2 FYNNEI. Trimming took 6 bases from V and 1 from J; bases not matched to a gene: 2. As DNA, the CDR3 is TGTGCCAGCAGCGCTAGCGGGGCCAAAAACATTCAGTACTTC. Amino acid sequence: CASSASGAKNIQYF.

This chain's CDR3 is CAWSVLKSMNTEAFF. In DNA form, the CDR3 reads TGTGCCTGGAGTGTATTGAAGTCCATGAACACTGAAGCTTTCTTT. The J gene is TRBJ1-1, the V gene TRBV30; D uncertain. The CDR3 is 15 amino acids. V lost 0 bases to trimming and J lost 0 bases, with 11 bases between them. Per germline, CDR1 GTSNPN and CDR2 SVGIG (reference sequence).

This chain joins TRBV5-1 and TRBJ2-2; D not certain. V shed 2 bases and J shed 5 bases, with 7 bases lying between them. Germline V gene data show CDR1 as SGHRS and CDR2 as YFSETQ. This CDR3 spans 13 amino acids. CDR3 sequence reads: CASSFWRTGELFF. The CDR3 DNA is TGCGCCAGCAGCTTTTGGCGGACCGGGGAGCTGTTTTTT.